The rows below give T cell receptor beta chains drawn from one sample of a study of T cell responses to AZD1222 COVID-19 vaccine. Some clones are missing from TCRdb's copy, which holds only in-frame ones; the method was immunoSEQ multiplex PCR. The sample includes more than 100,000 clones, about 90% seen only once; the top ten take approximately 9.3%. The sequenced sample was peripheral blood, obtained on day 0 of AZD1222 vaccination. These receptors were taken from an adult in good health. Each CDR3 is given with its conserved first and last residue. A D gene is named only where the DNA matches it firmly. Clone size appears in some rows only: once, few, many, or a class for an expanded clone.

NA,TRBD2,TRBJ2-3,TRBV4-3,18,CASSQDPGLAGETDTQYF,TGCGCCAGCAGCCAAGATCCTGGGCTAGCGGGGGAAACAGATACGCAGTATTTT
NA,NA,TRBJ2-7,TRBV25-1,15,CASSETRAWGYEQYF,TGTGCCAGCAGTGAAACGAGGGCCTGGGGATACGAGCAGTACTTC
NA,NA,TRBJ1-1,TRBV15,15,CATSRDLVGNTEAFF,TGTGCCACCAGCAGAGACTTGGTAGGAAACACTGAAGCTTTCTTT
NA,TRBD2,TRBJ2-7,TRBV6-5,16,CASSYSFTSGAHEQYF,TGTGCCAGCAGTTACTCGTTTACTAGCGGGGCCCACGAGCAGTACTTC
once,TRBD2,TRBJ2-7,TRBV2,16,CASMESRGLAGGEQYF,TGTGCCAGCATGGAGAGTAGGGGACTAGCGGGGGGTGAGCAGTACTTC
NA,NA,TRBJ1-4,TRBV5-1,17,CASSPGWQGTFNEKLFF,TGCGCCAGCAGCCCTGGTTGGCAGGGGACCTTTAATGAAAAACTGTTTTTT
NA,NA,TRBJ2-7,TRBV28,13,CASNAPTSYEQYF,TGTGCCAGCAATGCCCCCACGTCCTACGAGCAGTACTTC
NA,TRBD1,TRBJ2-3,TRBV5-1,14,CASRLTGSTDTQYF,TGCGCCAGCAGACTGACAGGGAGCACAGATACGCAGTATTTT
NA,NA,TRBJ2-1,TRBV11-1,16,CASSPEKQGKYNEQFF,TGTGCCAGCAGCCCCGAAAAGCAGGGGAAATACAATGAGCAGTTCTTC
NA,NA,TRBJ1-3,TRBV7-2,17,CASSPPRAGRSGNTIYF,TGTGCCAGCAGCCCACCGCGAGCAGGCCGCTCTGGAAACACCATATATTTT
NA,NA,TRBJ2-7,TRBV28,14,CASSPPGTVYEQYF,TGTGCCAGCAGTCCCCCCGGAACGGTCTACGAGCAGTACTTC
NA,NA,TRBJ2-1,TRBV7-3,15,CASSLSPNLANEQFF,TGTGCCAGCAGCTTGTCCCCTAACCTAGCGAATGAGCAGTTCTTC
NA,NA,TRBJ2-7,TRBV19,18,CASSIRVGTGHYSYEQYF,TGTGCCAGTAGTATAAGGGTTGGGACGGGACACTACTCCTACGAGCAGTACTTC
NA,NA,TRBJ2-3,TRBV7-9,16,CASSSGYISSTDTQYF,TGTGCCAGCAGCTCAGGGTATATATCTAGCACAGATACGCAGTATTTT
NA,TRBD2,TRBJ2-1,TRBV4-3,16,CASSQELRGNYNEQFF,TGCGCCAGCAGCCAAGAGTTGCGGGGGAACTACAATGAGCAGTTCTTC
NA,NA,TRBJ1-1,TRBV6-5,12,CASSPAGTEAFF,TGTGCCAGCTCTCCCGCGGGTACTGAAGCTTTCTTT
NA,NA,TRBJ2-3,TRBV4-2,13,CASSPVQADTQYF,TGTGCCAGCAGCCCAGTACAGGCCGATACGCAGTATTTT
once,NA,TRBJ2-7,TRBV19,15,CASSIAPGNSYEQYF,TGTGCCAGTAGTATAGCCCCAGGGAACTCCTACGAGCAGTACTTC
NA,NA,TRBJ2-1,TRBV27,14,CASRGLSSYNEQFF,TGTGCCAGTCGTGGGCTGAGCTCCTACAATGAGCAGTTCTTC
NA,NA,TRBJ2-2,TRBV19,13,CASSIRYTGELFF,TGTGCCAGTAGTATTAGGTACACCGGGGAGCTGTTTTTT
NA,NA,TRBJ2-7,TRBV15,15,CATSRVVVSSYEQYF,TGTGCCACCAGCAGAGTCGTGGTTAGCTCCTACGAGCAGTACTTC
NA,TRBD1,TRBJ1-2,TRBV5-1,13,CASSPQGGYGYTF,TGCGCCAGCAGCCCACAGGGGGGCTATGGCTACACCTTC
NA,TRBD2,TRBJ2-5,TRBV5-4,15,CASSKGLAGQETQYF,TGTGCCAGCAGCAAGGGACTAGCGGGGCAAGAGACCCAGTACTTC
NA,NA,TRBJ1-1,TRBV4-1,15,CASSQAGLANTEAFF,TGCGCCAGCAGCCAAGCTGGCCTCGCGAACACTGAAGCTTTCTTT
NA,TRBD2,TRBJ2-3,TRBV27,16,CASSFVGREGPDTQYF,TGTGCCAGCAGTTTTGTGGGACGGGAGGGCCCGGATACGCAGTATTTT
NA,NA,TRBJ1-1,TRBV5-1,13,CASSSWGNTEAFF,TGCGCCAGCTCCTCCTGGGGGAACACTGAAGCTTTCTTT
NA,NA,TRBJ2-7,TRBV21-1,15,CASSTRDRGSYEQYF,TGTGCCAGCAGCACCCGGGACAGGGGGTCCTACGAGCAGTACTTC
NA,TRBD1,TRBJ2-7,TRBV6-1,16,CASSDGDRRGTYEQYF,TGTGCCAGCAGTGATGGGGACAGAAGAGGGACCTACGAGCAGTACTTC
once,TRBD2,TRBJ2-1,TRBV5-1,16,CASSPESGTYYNEQFF,TGCGCCAGCAGCCCGGAGAGCGGGACCTACTACAATGAGCAGTTCTTC
NA,TRBD1,TRBJ1-2,TRBV5-1,15,CASSLGQGANYGYTF,TGCGCCAGCAGCTTGGGACAGGGAGCTAACTATGGCTACACCTTC
NA,NA,TRBJ1-6,TRBV6-5,14,CASSSGPFNSPLHF,TGTGCCAGCAGTTCCGGCCCCTTTAATTCACCCCTCCACTTT